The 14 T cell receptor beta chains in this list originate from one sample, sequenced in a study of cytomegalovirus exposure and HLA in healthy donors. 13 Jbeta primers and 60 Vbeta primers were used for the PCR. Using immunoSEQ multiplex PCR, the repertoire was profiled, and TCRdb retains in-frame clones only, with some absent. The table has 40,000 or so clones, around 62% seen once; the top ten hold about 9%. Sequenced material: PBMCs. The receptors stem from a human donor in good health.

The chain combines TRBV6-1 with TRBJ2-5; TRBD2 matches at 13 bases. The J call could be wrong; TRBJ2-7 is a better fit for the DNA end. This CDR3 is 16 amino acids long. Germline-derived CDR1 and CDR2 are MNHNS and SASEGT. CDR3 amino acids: CASSALLAGGLREQYF. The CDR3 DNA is TGTGCCAGCAGTGCCCTACTAGCGGGGGGGCTACGCGAGCAGTACTTC.

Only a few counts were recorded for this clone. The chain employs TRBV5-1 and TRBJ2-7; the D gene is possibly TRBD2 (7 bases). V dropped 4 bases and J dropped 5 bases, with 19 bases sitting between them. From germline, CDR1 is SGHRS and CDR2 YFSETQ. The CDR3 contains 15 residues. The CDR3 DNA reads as TGCGCCAGCAGCCCACTAACCGGCGGGGGCGACGAGCAGTACTTC. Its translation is CASSPLTGGGDEQYF.

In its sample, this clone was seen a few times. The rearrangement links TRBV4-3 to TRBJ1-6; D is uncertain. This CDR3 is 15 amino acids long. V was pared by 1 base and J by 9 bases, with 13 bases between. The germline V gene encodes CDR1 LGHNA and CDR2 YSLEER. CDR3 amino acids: CASSQGRGLSSPLHF. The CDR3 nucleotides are TGCGCCAGCAGCCAAGGGCGGGGTCTGAGTTCACCCCTCCACTTT.

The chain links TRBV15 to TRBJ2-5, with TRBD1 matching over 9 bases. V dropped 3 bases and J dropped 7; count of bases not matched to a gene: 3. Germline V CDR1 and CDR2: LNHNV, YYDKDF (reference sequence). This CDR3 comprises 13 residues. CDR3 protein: CATSSDRGGTQYF. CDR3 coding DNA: TGTGCCACCAGCAGCGACAGGGGGGGGACCCAGTACTTC.

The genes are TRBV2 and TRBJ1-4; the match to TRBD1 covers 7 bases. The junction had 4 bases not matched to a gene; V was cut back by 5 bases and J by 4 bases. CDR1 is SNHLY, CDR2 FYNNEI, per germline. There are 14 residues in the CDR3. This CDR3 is CASSLGTDNEKLFF. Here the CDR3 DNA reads TGTGCCAGCAGTCTCGGGACAGATAATGAAAAACTGTTTTTT.

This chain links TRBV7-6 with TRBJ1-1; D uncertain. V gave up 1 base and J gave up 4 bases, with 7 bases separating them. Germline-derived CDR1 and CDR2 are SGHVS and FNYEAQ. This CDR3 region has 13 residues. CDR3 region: CASSLGGSTEAFF. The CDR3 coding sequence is TGTGCCAGCAGCTTAGGAGGGTCCACTGAAGCTTTCTTT.

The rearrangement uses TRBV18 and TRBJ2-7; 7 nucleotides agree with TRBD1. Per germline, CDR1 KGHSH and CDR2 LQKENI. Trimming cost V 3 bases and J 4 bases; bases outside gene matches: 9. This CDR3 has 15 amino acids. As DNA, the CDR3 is TGTGCCAGCTCACCGCGGACAGGTGGGCTTTACGAGCAGTACTTC. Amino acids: CASSPRTGGLYEQYF.

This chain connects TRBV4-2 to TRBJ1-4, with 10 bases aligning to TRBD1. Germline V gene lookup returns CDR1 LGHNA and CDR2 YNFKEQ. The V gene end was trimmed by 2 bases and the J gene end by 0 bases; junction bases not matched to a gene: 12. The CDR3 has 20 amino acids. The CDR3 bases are TGTGCCAGCAGCCAACTCCTGGGTGGGACAGGGGCTTCAACTAATGAAAAACTGTTTTTT. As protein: CASSQLLGGTGASTNEKLFF.

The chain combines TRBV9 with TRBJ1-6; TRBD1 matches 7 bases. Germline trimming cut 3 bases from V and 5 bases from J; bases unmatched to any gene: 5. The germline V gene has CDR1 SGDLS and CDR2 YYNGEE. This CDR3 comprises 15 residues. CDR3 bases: TGTGCCAGCAGCGCTCAGGGGGGCAATAATTCACCCCTCCACTTT. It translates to CASSAQGGNNSPLHF. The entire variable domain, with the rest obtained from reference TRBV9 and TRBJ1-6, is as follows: DSGVTQTPKHLITATGQRVTLRCSPRSGDLSVYWYQQSLDQGLQFLIQYYNGEERAKGNILERFSAQQFPDLHSELNLSSLELGDSALYFCASSAQGGNNSPLHFGNGTRLTVT.

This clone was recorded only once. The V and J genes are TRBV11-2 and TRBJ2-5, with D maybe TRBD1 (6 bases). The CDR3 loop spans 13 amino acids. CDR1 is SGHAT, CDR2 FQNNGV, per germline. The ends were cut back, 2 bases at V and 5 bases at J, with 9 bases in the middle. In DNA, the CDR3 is TGTGCCAGCAGCTTAACAGGGTGGGAGACCCAGTACTTC. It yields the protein CASSLTGWETQYF.

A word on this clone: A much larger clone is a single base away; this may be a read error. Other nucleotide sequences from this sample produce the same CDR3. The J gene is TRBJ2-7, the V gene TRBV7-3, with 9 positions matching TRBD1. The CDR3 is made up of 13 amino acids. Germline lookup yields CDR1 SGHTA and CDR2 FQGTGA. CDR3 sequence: CASSLDRGYEQYF. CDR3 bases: TGTGCTAGCAGCTTGGACAGGGGCTACGAGCAGTACTTC.

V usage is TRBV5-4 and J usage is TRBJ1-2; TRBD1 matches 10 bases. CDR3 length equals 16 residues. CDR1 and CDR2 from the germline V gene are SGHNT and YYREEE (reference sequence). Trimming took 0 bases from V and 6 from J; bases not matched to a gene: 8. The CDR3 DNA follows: TGTGCCAGCAGCTTGGACGTGGGACAGGGGATCGATGGCTACACCTTC. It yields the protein CASSLDVGQGIDGYTF. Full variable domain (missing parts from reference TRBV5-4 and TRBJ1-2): ETGVTQSPTHLIKTRGQQVTLRCSSQSGHNTVSWYQQALGQGPQFIFQYYREEENGRGNFPPRFSGLQFPNYSSELNVNALELDDSALYLCASSLDVGQGIDGYTFGSGTRLTVV.

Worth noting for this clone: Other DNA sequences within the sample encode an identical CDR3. The CDR3 loop is CASSLPSSYEQYF. The DNA for the CDR3 is TGTGCCAGCAGCTTACCCAGCTCCTACGAGCAGTACTTC. The chain uses TRBV7-2 and TRBJ2-7; D gene unclear. V was clipped by 2 bases and J by 0 bases, with 5 bases between them. The germline CDR1 and CDR2 sequences are SGHTA and FQGNSA. CDR3 length equals 13 residues.

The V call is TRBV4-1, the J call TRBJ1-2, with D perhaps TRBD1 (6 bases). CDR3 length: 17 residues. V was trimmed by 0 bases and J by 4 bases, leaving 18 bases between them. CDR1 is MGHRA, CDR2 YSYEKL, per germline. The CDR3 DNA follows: TGCGCCAGCAGCCAAGACGTCAGGGGAAAGACCAGCTATGGCTACACCTTC. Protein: CASSQDVRGKTSYGYTF.